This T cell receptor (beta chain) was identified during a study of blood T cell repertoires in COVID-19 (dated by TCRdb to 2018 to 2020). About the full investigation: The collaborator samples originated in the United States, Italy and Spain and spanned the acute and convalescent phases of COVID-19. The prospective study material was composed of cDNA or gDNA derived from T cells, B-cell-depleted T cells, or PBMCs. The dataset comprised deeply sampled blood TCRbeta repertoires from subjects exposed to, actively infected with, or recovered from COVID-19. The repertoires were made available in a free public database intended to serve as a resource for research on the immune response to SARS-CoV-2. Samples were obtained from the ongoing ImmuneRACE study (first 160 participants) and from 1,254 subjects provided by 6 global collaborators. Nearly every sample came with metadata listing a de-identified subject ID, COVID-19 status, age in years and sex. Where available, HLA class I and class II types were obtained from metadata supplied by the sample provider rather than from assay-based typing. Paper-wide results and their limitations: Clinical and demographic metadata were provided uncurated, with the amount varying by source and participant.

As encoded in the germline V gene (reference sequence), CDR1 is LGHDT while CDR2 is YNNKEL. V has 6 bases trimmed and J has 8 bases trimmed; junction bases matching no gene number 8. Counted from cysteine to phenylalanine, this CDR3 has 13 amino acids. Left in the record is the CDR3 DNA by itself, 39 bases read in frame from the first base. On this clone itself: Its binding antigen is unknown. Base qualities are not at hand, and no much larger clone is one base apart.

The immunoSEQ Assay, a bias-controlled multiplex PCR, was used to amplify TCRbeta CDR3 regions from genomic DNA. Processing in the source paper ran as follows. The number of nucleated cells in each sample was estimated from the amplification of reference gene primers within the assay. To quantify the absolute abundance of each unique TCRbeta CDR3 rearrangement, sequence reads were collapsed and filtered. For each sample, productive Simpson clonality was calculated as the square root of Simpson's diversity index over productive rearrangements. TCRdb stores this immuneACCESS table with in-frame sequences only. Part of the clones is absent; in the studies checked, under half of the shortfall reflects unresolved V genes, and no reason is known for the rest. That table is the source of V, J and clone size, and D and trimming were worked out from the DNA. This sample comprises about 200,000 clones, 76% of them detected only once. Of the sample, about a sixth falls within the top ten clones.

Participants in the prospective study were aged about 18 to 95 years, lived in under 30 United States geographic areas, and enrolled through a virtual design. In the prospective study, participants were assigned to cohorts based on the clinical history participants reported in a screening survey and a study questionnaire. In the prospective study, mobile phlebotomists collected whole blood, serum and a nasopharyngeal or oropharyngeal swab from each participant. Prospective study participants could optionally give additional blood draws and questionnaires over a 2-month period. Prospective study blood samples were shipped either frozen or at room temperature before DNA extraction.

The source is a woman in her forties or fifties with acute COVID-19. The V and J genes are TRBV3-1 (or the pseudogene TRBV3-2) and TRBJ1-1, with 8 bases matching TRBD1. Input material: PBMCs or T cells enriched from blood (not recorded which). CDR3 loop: CASSQTGEGEAFF. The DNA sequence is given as TGTGCCAGCAGTCAGACAGGGGAAGGGGAAGCTTTCTTT.